The 18 T cell receptor beta chains listed next were all sequenced from one sample in a study of Ad26.COV2.S vaccination and SARS-CoV-2 variants. Generated by immunoSEQ multiplex PCR, the TCRdb table keeps only in-frame clones and is missing some. Of about 400,000 clones in the sample, about 90% were seen once. This sample's treatment: about 20 received Ad26.COV2.S at low or high dose, single or two shots; about 5 received placebo; per-sample allocation not given. Sampling took place 63 days after the first vaccine or placebo injection. The sample in question was peripheral blood, obtained in a trial of Ad26.COV2.S vaccine versus placebo. All receptors come from a person between 18 and 59 years old who received the Ad26.COV2.S COVID-19 vaccine or a placebo.

This clone has only one observation. J is TRBJ1-1 and V is TRBV14, with D maybe TRBD1 (5 bases). The CDR3 covers 13 residues. Deletions cut 4 bases from V and 4 bases from J, with 10 bases between. Germline V gives CDR1 SGHDN, CDR2 FVKESK. Written as DNA, the CDR3 is TGTGCCAGCAGCCGGGGGGTTATCACTGAAGCTTTCTTT. Protein product: CASSRGVITEAFF.

The rearrangement joins TRBV27 to TRBJ2-1; tentative D call: TRBD2 (5 bases). The CDR3 runs 14 residues. Looked up from germline, CDR1 is MNHEY and CDR2 is SMNVEV (reference sequence). Trimming left V 0 bases short and J 6 bases short, with 9 bases between. The CDR3 nucleotides read TGTGCCAGCAGTTTATCATGGCTAGCCAATGAGCAGTTCTTC. It specifies CASSLSWLANEQFF.

This chain joins TRBV7-2 and TRBJ1-5; D perhaps matches TRBD1 (6 bases). The CDR3 is 13 residues long. Germline CDR1 and CDR2: SGHTA and FQGNSA. V dropped 5 bases and J dropped 2 bases, with 7 bases sitting between them. This CDR3 is CASSNRGNQPQHF. Written as DNA, the CDR3 is TGTGCCAGCAGCAACAGGGGCAATCAGCCCCAGCATTTT.

This clone appeared once. The J gene is TRBJ2-5, the V gene TRBV2; the match to TRBD2 covers 9 bases. CDR1 is SNHLY, CDR2 FYNNEI, per germline. Trimming removed 5 bases from V and 1 base from J; junction bases left unmatched: 8. The CDR3 covers 16 residues. The CDR3 reads CASSPVLAGPQETQYF. The CDR3 DNA sequence: TGTGCCAGCAGTCCGGTCCTAGCGGGGCCCCAAGAGACCCAGTACTTC. Filled out from reference TRBV2 and TRBJ2-5, the complete variable domain reads EPEVTQTPSHQVTQMGQEVILRCVPISNHLYFYWYRQILGQKVEFLVSFYNNEISEKSEIFDDQFSVERPDGSNFTLKIRSTKLEDSAMYFCASSPVLAGPQETQYFGPGTRLLVL.

The V and J genes are TRBV15 and TRBJ2-6, with D unclear. V shed 4 bases and J shed 1 base, with 11 bases lying between them. The germline V gene has CDR1 LNHNV and CDR2 YYDKDF (reference sequence). CDR3 length equals 16 residues. The CDR3 nucleotides are TGTGCCACCAGCAACGGTGGCGTATCTGGGGCCAACGTCCTGACTTTC. Amino acid sequence: CATSNGGVSGANVLTF. The full variable domain, completed using reference TRBV15 and TRBJ2-6, is DAMVIQNPRYQVTQFGKPVTLSCSQTLNHNVMYWYQQKSSQAPKLLFHYYDKDFNNEADTPDNFQSRRPNTSFCFLDIRSPGLGDTAMYLCATSNGGVSGANVLTFGAGSRLTVL.

This clone appeared a few times. The chain has TRBV6-5 and TRBJ1-5, with 7 bases aligning to TRBD1. Per the germline V gene, CDR1 is MNHEY and CDR2 is SVGAGI. V gave up 5 bases and J gave up 4 bases; unmatched junction bases: 8. This CDR3 spans 15 amino acids. CDR3 DNA: TGTGCCAGCAGTCCAGGGGACAGCCGGAATCAGCCCCAGCATTTT. Residues: CASSPGDSRNQPQHF.

The V call is TRBV20-1, the J call TRBJ2-7, with D perhaps matching TRBD2 (6 bases). The CDR3 consists of 13 residues. V lost 3 bases, J lost 4 bases, and 13 bases lay in between. The germline V gene has CDR1 DFQATT and CDR2 SNEGSKA (reference sequence). The CDR3: CSASLAGRYEQYF. The CDR3 nucleotides read TGCAGTGCTAGTCTCGCGGGGAGATACGAGCAGTACTTC.

V usage is TRBV27 and J usage is TRBJ2-1; D not resolved. Germline V gives CDR1 MNHEY, CDR2 SMNVEV (reference sequence). The CDR3 is 13 amino acids. V was trimmed by 3 bases and J by 4 bases, leaving 7 bases between them. CDR3 in DNA: TGTGCCAGCAGTTTTGATGGGTACAATGAGCAGTTCTTC. Translated, it gives CASSFDGYNEQFF.

The V call is TRBV5-5, the J call TRBJ1-5; TRBD1 matches at 9 bases. The V segment lost 1 base and the J segment 4 bases; nucleotides outside the gene matches: 3. The CDR3 sequence is 15 residues long. Germline CDR1 reads SGHKS; CDR2 reads YYEKEE (reference sequence). CDR3 DNA sequence: TGTGCCAGCAGCTTGTGGACAGGGGTTAATCAGCCCCAGCATTTT. Translating it yields CASSLWTGVNQPQHF.

CDR3 residues: CAISESGTGLGNQPQHF. In nucleotides, the CDR3 is TGTGCCATCAGTGAGTCGGGAACAGGGTTAGGGAATCAGCCCCAGCATTTT. The chain recombines TRBV10-3 with TRBJ1-5; a weak D match, TRBD1 (6 bases). Germline V lookup: CDR1 ENHRY, CDR2 SYGVKD. V was cut by 0 bases and J by 4 bases, with 16 bases left in between. The CDR3 covers 17 residues.

V gene TRBV7-9 combines with J gene TRBJ1-5; no reliable D call. V lost 0 bases and J 9 bases, leaving 9 bases between the germline ends. Per germline, CDR1 SEHNR and CDR2 FQNEAQ (reference sequence). The CDR3 has 13 residues. The chain's CDR3 is CASSLASQGPQHF. The CDR3 nucleotides read TGTGCCAGCAGCTTAGCCAGCCAAGGGCCCCAGCATTTT. The whole variable domain, remainder taken from reference TRBV7-9 and TRBJ1-5, is DTGVSQNPRHKITKRGQNVTFRCDPISEHNRLYWYRQTLGQGPEFLTYFQNEAQLEKSRLLSDRFSAERPKGSFSTLEIQRTEQGDSAMYLCASSLASQGPQHFGDGTRLSIL.

In regard to this clone: Different DNA sequences within this sample yield the same CDR3. This chain's CDR3 is CASSSRDGYTGELFF. CDR3 sequence (DNA): TGTGCCAGTAGTAGCAGGGACGGCTACACCGGGGAGCTGTTTTTT. The rearrangement joins TRBV19 to TRBJ2-2; D is perhaps TRBD1 or TRBD2 (5 bases each). Germline-derived CDR1 and CDR2 are LNHDA and SQIVND (reference sequence). The V end was cut by 4 bases, the J end by 3 bases, with 12 bases between. The CDR3 sequence is 15 residues long.

The chain is built from TRBV7-9 and TRBJ1-6; 7 nucleotides match TRBD1. The V segment lost 2 bases and the J segment 10 bases; nucleotides outside the gene matches: 8. The CDR3 is 15 residues long. Germline-derived CDR1 and CDR2 are SEHNR and FQNEAQ (reference sequence). The DNA for the CDR3 is TGTGCCAGCAGCTTACGTCCAGGGGGAGACTCACCCCTCCACTTT. Residues: CASSLRPGGDSPLHF. The variable domain in full, completed from reference TRBV7-9 and TRBJ1-6, reads DTGVSQNPRHKITKRGQNVTFRCDPISEHNRLYWYRQTLGQGPEFLTYFQNEAQLEKSRLLSDRFSAERPKGSFSTLEIQRTEQGDSAMYLCASSLRPGGDSPLHFGNGTRLTVT.

J is TRBJ2-7 and V is TRBV3-1 (or the pseudogene TRBV3-2); 10 nucleotides agree with TRBD1. The CDR3 spans 13 residues. Germline CDR1 LGHDT, CDR2 YNNKEL (reference sequence). With V trimmed by 4 bases and J by 3 bases, 0 bases remained unmatched. The CDR3 protein is CASSRDRGYEQYF. The CDR3 bases are TGTGCCAGCAGCCGGGACAGGGGCTACGAGCAGTACTTC.

The rearrangement uses TRBV13 and TRBJ2-7, with TRBD2 matching over 9 bases. Germline lookup yields CDR1 PRHDT and CDR2 FYEKMQ (reference sequence). V lost 0 bases, J lost 3 bases, and 6 bases stayed unmatched. CDR3 length equals 16 residues. This CDR3 reads CASSLGSRGGVYEQYF. CDR3 DNA: TGTGCCAGCAGCTTAGGATCGCGGGGGGGCGTCTACGAGCAGTACTTC.

The J gene is TRBJ2-2, the V gene TRBV12-5; D is unclear. Germline loops: CDR1 LGHNT, CDR2 FRNRAP. CDR3 length: 13 residues. The V gene lost 4 bases and the J gene lost 6 bases, with 9 bases spanning the gap. CDR3 amino acids: CASGSALAGELFF. The DNA for the CDR3 is TGTGCTAGTGGTTCGGCCCTTGCCGGGGAGCTGTTTTTT.

The chain employs TRBV7-8 and TRBJ1-5, with a tentative D call TRBD1 (5 bases). CDR1 SGHVS and CDR2 FQNEAQ come from the germline V gene. The CDR3 has 15 amino acids. Trimming took 0 bases from V and 4 from J, leaving 10 bases between them. The CDR3 sequence is CASSLARGANQPQHF. CDR3 sequence (DNA): TGTGCCAGCAGCTTAGCGCGCGGGGCAAATCAGCCCCAGCATTTT.

The CDR3 reads CASSVDGSVGNQPQHF. The CDR3 nucleotides are TGTGCCAGCAGCGTGGACGGATCCGTAGGGAATCAGCCCCAGCATTTT. V and J are TRBV9 and TRBJ1-5; no reliable D call. V was clipped by 2 bases and J by 4 bases, with 16 bases between them. The V gene's germline CDR1 is SGDLS and CDR2 YYNGEE. The CDR3 consists of 16 residues. The whole variable domain, filled in from reference TRBV9 and TRBJ1-5, reads DSGVTQTPKHLITATGQRVTLRCSPRSGDLSVYWYQQSLDQGLQFLIQYYNGEERAKGNILERFSAQQFPDLHSELNLSSLELGDSALYFCASSVDGSVGNQPQHFGDGTRLSIL.